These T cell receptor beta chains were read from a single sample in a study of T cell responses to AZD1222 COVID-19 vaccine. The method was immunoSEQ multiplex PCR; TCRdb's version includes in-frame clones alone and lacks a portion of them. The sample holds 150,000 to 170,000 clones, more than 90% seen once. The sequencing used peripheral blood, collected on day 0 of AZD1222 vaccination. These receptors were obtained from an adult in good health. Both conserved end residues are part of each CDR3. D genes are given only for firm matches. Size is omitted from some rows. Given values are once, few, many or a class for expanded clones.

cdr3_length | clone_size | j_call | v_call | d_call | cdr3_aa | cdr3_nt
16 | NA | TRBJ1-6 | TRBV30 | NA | CAWRPFYSVTVAPLHF | TGTGCCTGGAGGCCTTTTTATTCCGTGACCGTCGCACCCCTCCACTTT
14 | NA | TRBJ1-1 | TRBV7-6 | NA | CASSLTLGVAEAFF | TGTGCCAGCAGCTTAACGTTGGGGGTGGCTGAAGCTTTCTTT
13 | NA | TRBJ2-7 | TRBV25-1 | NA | CASSPLITYEQYF | TGTGCCAGCAGCCCCCTGATCACCTACGAGCAGTACTTC
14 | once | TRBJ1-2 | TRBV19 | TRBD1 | CATYFRGQDYGYTF | TGTGCCACCTACTTCAGGGGGCAGGACTATGGCTACACCTTC
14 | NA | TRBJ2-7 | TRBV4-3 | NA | CASSQERGDVEQYF | TGCGCCAGCAGCCAAGAGCGCGGGGATGTCGAGCAGTACTTC
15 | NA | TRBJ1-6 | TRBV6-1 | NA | CASSERGGDYSPLHF | TGTGCCAGCAGTGAAAGAGGGGGAGACTATTCACCCCTCCACTTT
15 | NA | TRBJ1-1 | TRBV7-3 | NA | CASSLSADLNTEAFF | TGTGCCAGCAGCTTATCTGCGGATTTGAACACTGAAGCTTTCTTT
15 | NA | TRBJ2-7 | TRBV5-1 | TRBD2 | CASSVSGTSFYEQYF | TGCGCCAGCAGCGTCTCCGGGACTAGCTTCTACGAGCAGTACTTC
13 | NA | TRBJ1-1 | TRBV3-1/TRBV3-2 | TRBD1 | CASSLTGGTEAFF | TGTGCCAGCAGCCTAACAGGGGGCACTGAAGCTTTCTTT
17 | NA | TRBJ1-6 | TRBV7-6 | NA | CASSSGVGGAGNSPLHF | TGTGCCAGCAGTTCTGGTGTCGGAGGGGCCGGGAATTCACCCCTCCACTTT
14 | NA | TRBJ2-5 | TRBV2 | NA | CAGKGGGAQETQYF | TGTGCCGGAAAGGGTGGGGGAGCCCAAGAGACCCAGTACTTC
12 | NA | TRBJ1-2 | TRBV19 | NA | CASSTSPDGYTF | TGTGCCAGTAGTACCAGTCCGGATGGCTACACCTTC
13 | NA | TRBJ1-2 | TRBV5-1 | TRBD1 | CASSIRQGYGYTF | TGCGCCAGCAGCATCCGACAGGGTTATGGCTACACCTTC
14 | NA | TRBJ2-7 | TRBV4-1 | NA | CASSQVTSPHEQYF | TGCGCCAGCAGCCAAGTAACTAGTCCCCACGAGCAGTACTTC
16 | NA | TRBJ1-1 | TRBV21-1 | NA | CASSKTRTGANTEAFF | TGTGCCAGCAGCAAGACGAGGACAGGGGCGAACACTGAAGCTTTCTTT
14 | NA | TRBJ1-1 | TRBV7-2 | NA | CASSLDRRGTEAFF | TGTGCCAGCAGCTTAGATCGGCGGGGCACTGAAGCTTTCTTT
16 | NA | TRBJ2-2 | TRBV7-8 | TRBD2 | CASSSSEGLAIGELFF | TGTGCCAGCAGCTCCAGTGAGGGACTAGCGATCGGGGAGCTGTTTTTT
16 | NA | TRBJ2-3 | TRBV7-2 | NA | CASRRGDRVPTDTQYF | TGTGCCAGCCGGCGGGGGGACAGAGTACCCACAGATACGCAGTATTTT
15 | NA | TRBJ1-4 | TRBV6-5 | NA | CASSYTSSPGEKLFF | TGTGCCAGCAGTTACACCTCATCCCCGGGTGAAAAACTGTTTTTT
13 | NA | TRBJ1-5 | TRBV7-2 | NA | CASSLRSNQPQHF | TGTGCCAGCAGCTTAAGAAGCAATCAGCCCCAGCATTTT
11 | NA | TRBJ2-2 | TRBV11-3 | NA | CASSSSGELFF | TGTGCCAGCAGCTCCTCCGGGGAGCTGTTTTTT
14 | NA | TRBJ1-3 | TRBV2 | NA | CASRRDLSGNTIYF | TGTGCCAGCAGGCGGGATCTCTCTGGAAACACCATATATTTT
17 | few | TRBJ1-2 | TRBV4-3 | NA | CASSQDPGTDLSYGYTF | TGCGCCAGCAGCCAAGATCCCGGGACGGATCTCTCCTATGGCTACACCTTC
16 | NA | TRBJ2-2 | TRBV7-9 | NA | CASSPQGAGDTGELFF | TGTGCCAGCAGCCCCCAGGGGGCGGGGGACACCGGGGAGCTGTTTTTT
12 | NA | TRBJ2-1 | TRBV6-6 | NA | CASSYSSNEQFF | TGTGCCAGCAGTTACTCAAGCAATGAGCAGTTCTTC
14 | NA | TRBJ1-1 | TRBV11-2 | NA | CASSPGLLTTEAFF | TGTGCCAGCAGCCCCGGTCTCCTCACCACTGAAGCTTTCTTT
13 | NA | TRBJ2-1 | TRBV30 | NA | CAWWLSSYNEQFF | TGTGCCTGGTGGTTGAGCTCCTACAATGAGCAGTTCTTC
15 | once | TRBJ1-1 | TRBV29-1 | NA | CSVGGGAGANTEAFF | TGCAGCGTTGGGGGCGGGGCGGGCGCGAACACTGAAGCTTTCTTT
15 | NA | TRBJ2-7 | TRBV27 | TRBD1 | CASSSPRTGAVEQYF | TGTGCCAGCAGTTCGCCGAGGACAGGGGCGGTGGAGCAGTACTTC
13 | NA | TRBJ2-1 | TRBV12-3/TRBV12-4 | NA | CASNPSSYNEQFF | TGTGCCAGCAACCCGAGCTCCTACAATGAGCAGTTCTTC
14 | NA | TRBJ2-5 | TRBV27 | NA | CASSFKASGETQYF | TGTGCCAGCAGTTTTAAAGCTTCTGGGGAGACCCAGTACTTC
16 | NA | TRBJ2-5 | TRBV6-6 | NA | CASSFDRPPLQETQYF | TGTGCCAGCAGTTTCGACAGGCCTCCTCTCCAAGAGACCCAGTACTTC
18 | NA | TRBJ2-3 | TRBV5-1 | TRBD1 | CASSLAATGVRPTDTQYF | TGCGCCAGCAGCTTGGCGGCGACAGGGGTAAGACCCACAGATACGCAGTATTTT
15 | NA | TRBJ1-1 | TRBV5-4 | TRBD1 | CASSLAQGARTEAFF | TGTGCCAGCAGCTTAGCACAGGGGGCGCGTACTGAAGCTTTCTTT
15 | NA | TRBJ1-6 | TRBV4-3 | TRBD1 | CASSPNRGTSSPLHF | TGCGCCAGCAGCCCGAACAGGGGCACGTCTTCACCCCTCCACTTT
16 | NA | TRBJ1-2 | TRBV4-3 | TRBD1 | CASSQDRDSRRYGYTF | TGCGCCAGCAGCCAAGACAGGGACAGCCGGCGTTATGGCTACACCTTC
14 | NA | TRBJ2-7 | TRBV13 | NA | CASSLGRRTYEQYF | TGTGCCAGCAGCTTAGGGCGCCGAACCTACGAGCAGTACTTC
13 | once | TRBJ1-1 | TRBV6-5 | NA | CASSLLGNTEAFF | TGTGCCAGCAGCCTCCTGGGGAACACTGAAGCTTTCTTT
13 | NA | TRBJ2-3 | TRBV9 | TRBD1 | CASRTGTTDTQYF | TGTGCCAGCAGGACAGGGACCACAGATACGCAGTATTTT
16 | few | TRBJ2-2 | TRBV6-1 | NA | CASSERAGYGTGELFF | TGTGCCAGCAGTGAAAGGGCAGGGTATGGCACCGGGGAGCTGTTTTTT
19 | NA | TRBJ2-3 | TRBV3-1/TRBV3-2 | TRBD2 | CASSQPGTSGIMGTDTQYF | TGTGCCAGCAGCCAACCGGGGACTAGCGGTATTATGGGCACAGATACGCAGTATTTT
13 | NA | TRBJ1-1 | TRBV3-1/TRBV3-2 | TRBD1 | CASSRSTGEKAFF | TGTGCCAGCAGCCGAAGTACAGGGGAGAAAGCTTTCTTT
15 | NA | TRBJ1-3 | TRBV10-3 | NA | CAILGGADSGNTIYF | TGTGCCATTCTGGGCGGGGCTGACTCTGGAAACACCATATATTTT
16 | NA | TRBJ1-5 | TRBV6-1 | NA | CASSEWFTGNSQPQHF | TGTGCCAGCAGTGAATGGTTTACAGGGAATTCTCAGCCCCAGCATTTT
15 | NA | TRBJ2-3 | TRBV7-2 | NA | CASSLALRGTDTQYF | TGTGCCAGCAGCTTAGCCTTGAGGGGCACAGATACGCAGTATTTT
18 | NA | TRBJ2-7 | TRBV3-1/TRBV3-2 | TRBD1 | CASSQDRFRGRAPWEQYF | TGTGCCAGCAGCCAAGACAGATTTAGGGGGCGGGCCCCTTGGGAGCAGTACTTC
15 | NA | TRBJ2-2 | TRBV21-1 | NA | CASSPRDMNTGELFF | TGTGCCAGCAGCCCCCGGGACATGAACACCGGGGAGCTGTTTTTT
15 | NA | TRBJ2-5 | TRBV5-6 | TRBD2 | CASRTGRVLRETQYF | TGTGCCAGCAGGACCGGGAGGGTGTTGAGAGAGACCCAGTACTTC
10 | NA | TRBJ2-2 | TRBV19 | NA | CATGVGELFF | TGTGCCACGGGGGTCGGGGAGCTGTTTTTT
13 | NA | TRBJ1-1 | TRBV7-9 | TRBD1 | CASSLPNQGGAFF | TGTGCCAGCAGCTTACCAAACCAGGGGGGAGCTTTCTTT
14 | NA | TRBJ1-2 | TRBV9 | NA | CASSVAGRNYGYTF | TGTGCCAGCAGCGTAGCAGGGAGGAACTATGGCTACACCTTC
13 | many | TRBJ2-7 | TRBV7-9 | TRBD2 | CASSFTGGGEQYF | TGTGCCAGCAGCTTTACGGGAGGTGGCGAGCAGTACTTC
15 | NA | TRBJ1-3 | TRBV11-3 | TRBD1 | CASSPGQGPGNTIYF | TGTGCCAGCAGCCCAGGACAGGGGCCCGGAAACACCATATATTTT
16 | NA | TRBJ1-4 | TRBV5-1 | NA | CASSGGPLNPNEKLFF | TGCGCCAGCAGCGGGGGACCGCTGAACCCTAATGAAAAACTGTTTTTT
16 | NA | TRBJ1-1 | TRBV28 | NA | CASSPKGPWGNTEAFF | TGTGCCAGCAGTCCCAAGGGCCCATGGGGCAACACTGAAGCTTTCTTT
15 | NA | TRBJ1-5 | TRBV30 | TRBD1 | CAWGPGRGPSQPQHF | TGTGCCTGGGGTCCTGGCAGGGGGCCTAGTCAGCCCCAGCATTTT
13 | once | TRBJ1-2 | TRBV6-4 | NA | CASSDSPGYGYTF | TGTGCCAGCAGTGACTCGCCAGGATATGGCTACACCTTC
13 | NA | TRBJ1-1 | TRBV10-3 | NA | CATKDRLGTEAFF | TGTGCCACCAAAGACAGGTTAGGCACTGAAGCTTTCTTT
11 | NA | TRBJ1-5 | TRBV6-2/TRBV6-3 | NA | CASSWSGPQHF | TGTGCCAGCAGTTGGTCTGGGCCCCAGCATTTT
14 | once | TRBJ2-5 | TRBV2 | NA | CASRVDPSGETQYF | TGTGCCAGCAGGGTGGACCCGTCCGGAGAGACCCAGTACTTC